The clone carrying this T cell receptor beta chain is a singleton in its sample. This sample is drawn from a study of blood T cell repertoires in COVID-19. On the study more broadly: The United States, Italy and Spain were the sources of the acute and convalescent COVID-19 samples.

The CDR3 has 12 residues. V lost 11 bases, J lost 10 bases, and 18 bases lay in between. CDR1 is LNHDA and CDR2 is SQIVND in the germline V gene (reference sequence). Produced via immunoSEQ multiplex PCR; TCRdb's table is partial and in-frame only. This table has more than 95,000 clones, less than 90% appearing once. Specimen: peripheral blood. V usage is TRBV19 and J usage is TRBJ2-4; D might be TRBD2 (6 bases). The receptor was isolated from an older man with active or convalescent COVID-19. The CDR3 is CAGGDAPRIQYF. The CDR3 DNA reads as TGTGCCGGAGGGGACGCCCCGCGAATTCAGTACTTC.